One sample yielded the 23 T cell receptor beta chains listed below, sequenced in a study of blood T cell repertoires in COVID-19. TCRdb's copy holds only in-frame clones and misses some; the assay was immunoSEQ multiplex PCR. The sample has about 110,000 clones; under 85% are singletons. The sample consisted of peripheral blood. The source of these receptors is a woman aged 70-85 years with acute or convalescent COVID-19.

A word on this clone: The sample contains more than one DNA sequence encoding this CDR3. The chain joins TRBV7-3 to TRBJ2-2, with 8 bases that match TRBD1. CDR1 and CDR2 from the germline V gene are SGHTA and FQGTGA. This CDR3 has 15 residues. After removal of 5 bases from V and 1 base from J, the junction contained 3 bases not matched to a gene. The CDR3 DNA sequence: TGTGCCAGCAGCACAGACAGGGGGAACACCGGGGAGCTGTTTTTT. Its protein product is CASSTDRGNTGELFF. Full variable domain (outside the CDR3, taken from reference TRBV7-3 and TRBJ2-2): GAGVSQTPSNKVTEKGKYVELRCDPISGHTALYWYRQSLGQGPEFLIYFQGTGAADDSGLPNDRFFAVRPEGSVSTLKIQRTERGDSAVYLCASSTDRGNTGELFFGEGSRLTVL.

V and J are TRBV28 and TRBJ1-2; D is perhaps TRBD1 (5 bases). The CDR3 is 15 residues long. The germline V gene has CDR1 MDHEN and CDR2 SYDVKM. Trimming stripped 6 bases from V and 4 bases from J, with 18 bases between. CDR3 sequence: CASRPSGQGIYGYTF. Here the CDR3 DNA reads TGTGCCAGCAGACCCAGCGGGCAGGGAATCTATGGCTACACCTTC.

This clone was found once. The gene calls are TRBV19 and TRBJ2-1; D is perhaps TRBD1 (6 bases). The CDR3 is 14 amino acids. CDR1 and CDR2 (germline): LNHDA, SQIVND (reference sequence). V gave up 5 bases and J gave up 4 bases, with 12 bases separating them. CDR3 residues: CASSGGQNYNEQFF. In DNA, the CDR3 is TGTGCCAGTAGTGGAGGACAGAATTACAATGAGCAGTTCTTC.

The genes are TRBV7-8 and TRBJ1-4; D is unresolved. The germline CDR1 and CDR2 sequences are SGHVS and FQNEAQ. The CDR3 contains 15 residues. V shed 5 bases and J shed 0 bases, with 10 bases lying between them. CDR3 loop: CASSLRRATNEKLFF. The CDR3, as DNA: TGTGCCAGCAGCCTCCGGAGGGCAACTAATGAAAAACTGTTTTTT.

V gene TRBV2 combines with J gene TRBJ1-5, with D maybe TRBD1 (5 bases). The CDR3 has 17 residues. Trimming stripped 3 bases from V and 1 base from J, with 16 bases between. Germline V gene lookup returns CDR1 SNHLY and CDR2 FYNNEI. Here the CDR3 DNA reads TGTGCCAGCAGTGACAGGCAGGGATGGTACAGCAATCAGCCCCAGCATTTT. Protein sequence: CASSDRQGWYSNQPQHF.

The V and J genes are TRBV15 and TRBJ1-5, with TRBD1 as a possible D gene (6 bases). V was shortened by 4 bases and J by 4 bases, with 11 bases between the two germline ends. CDR1 and CDR2 from the germline V gene are LNHNV and YYDKDF (reference sequence). The CDR3 has 14 residues. CDR3 nucleotide sequence: TGTGCCACCAGCATAACCCAGGGGAATCAGCCCCAGCATTTT. Encoded protein: CATSITQGNQPQHF. Together with reference TRBV15 and TRBJ1-5, the CDR3 gives the full variable domain: DAMVIQNPRYQVTQFGKPVTLSCSQTLNHNVMYWYQQKSSQAPKLLFHYYDKDFNNEADTPDNFQSRRPNTSFCFLDIRSPGLGDTAMYLCATSITQGNQPQHFGDGTRLSIL.

This clone was found once. The chain recombines TRBV28 with TRBJ1-1, with 7 bases matching TRBD1. The CDR3 length is 14 residues. Germline lookup yields CDR1 MDHEN and CDR2 SYDVKM. V lost 6 bases, J lost 0 bases, and 4 bases stayed unmatched. The CDR3: CASSLGTVNTEAFF. CDR3 nucleotides: TGTGCCAGCAGCCTCGGGACAGTGAACACTGAAGCTTTCTTT.

This clone was seen a single time. This chain connects TRBV19 to TRBJ1-3, with TRBD1 matching 8 bases. Germline CDR1 and CDR2: LNHDA and SQIVND (reference sequence). J was trimmed by 2 bases and V by 5 bases; bases with no gene match: 2. This CDR3 is built from 14 residues. CDR3 nucleotides: TGTGCCAGTAGTCGGACAGGGCCTGGAAACACCATATATTTT. Protein: CASSRTGPGNTIYF.

This rearrangement joins TRBV15 to TRBJ1-3; D is perhaps TRBD1 (6 bases). From germline, CDR1 is LNHNV and CDR2 YYDKDF (reference sequence). This CDR3 is 18 amino acids long. Trimming took 0 bases from V and 1 from J, leaving 16 bases between them. DNA of the CDR3: TGTGCCACCAGCAGAGATATCGGGGGGCTTCTATCTGGAAACACCATATATTTT. Translating gives CATSRDIGGLLSGNTIYF.

This rearrangement joins TRBV9 to TRBJ1-5, with no clear D. V was clipped by 3 bases and J by 7 bases, with 14 bases between them. The CDR3 extends over 14 amino acids. Germline CDR1 reads SGDLS; CDR2 reads YYNGEE. CDR3 coding DNA: TGTGCCAGCAGCGGGGAGGGTACACGGCAGCCCCAGCATTTT. This encodes CASSGEGTRQPQHF.

The chain employs TRBV24-1 and TRBJ2-2; TRBD1 is a possible D gene (5 bases). The CDR3 spans 12 residues. Trimming removed 6 bases at V and 7 bases at J, with 8 bases between. The germline gives CDR1 KGHDR, CDR2 SFDVKD. The chain's CDR3 is CATSYRFGELFF. CDR3 sequence (DNA): TGTGCCACCAGTTACAGGTTCGGGGAGCTGTTTTTT.

V usage is TRBV11-3 and J usage is TRBJ2-3; 8 bases line up with TRBD1. CDR3 length equals 15 residues. Germline-derived CDR1 and CDR2 are SGHNT and YENEEA. J lost 2 bases, V lost 3 bases, and 4 bases had no gene match. This CDR3 is CASSFRTGNTDTQYF. The CDR3 bases are TGTGCCAGCAGCTTCCGGACAGGGAACACAGATACGCAGTATTTT.

The chain has TRBV5-1 and TRBJ1-5, with D tentatively TRBD1 (6 bases). This CDR3 contains 15 residues. Germline CDR1 reads SGHRS; CDR2 reads YFSETQ. Between the trimmed V and J ends, which lost 0 bases and 4 bases, there was a span of 11 bases. This chain's CDR3 is CASSLGQGSNQPQHF. CDR3 DNA: TGCGCCAGCAGCTTGGGGCAGGGGTCGAATCAGCCCCAGCATTTT.

This chain joins TRBV25-1 and TRBJ1-2, with a weak D call TRBD1 (5 bases). This CDR3 contains 14 residues. The germline V gene encodes CDR1 MGHDK and CDR2 SYGVNS. The V and J ends lost 6 bases and 4 bases respectively, with 15 bases between them. Written as DNA, the CDR3 is TGTGCCAGCAGGAGGTCCCAGGGAGGCTATGGCTACACCTTC. It translates to CASRRSQGGYGYTF.

The rearrangement links TRBV28 to TRBJ1-4, with D perhaps matching TRBD1 (6 bases). The CDR3 extends over 16 amino acids. V was cut by 1 base and J by 3 bases, with 12 bases left in between. Germline CDR1 reads MDHEN; CDR2 reads SYDVKM. The CDR3 DNA reads as TGTGCCAGCAGTTTATCGGGGGGGCGGGCTAATGAAAAACTGTTTTTT. Its translation is CASSLSGGRANEKLFF.

The rearrangement links TRBV6-2 or TRBV6-3 to TRBJ1-2; TRBD1 matches 7 bases. The length of the CDR3 is 18 residues. Germline V gives CDR1 MNHEY, CDR2 SVGEGT. J was trimmed by 4 bases and V by 2 bases; bases with no gene match: 16. This chain's CDR3 is CASSYLPLRQGVLYGYTF. CDR3 nucleotide sequence: TGTGCCAGCAGTTACCTTCCCCTCAGACAGGGCGTCCTCTATGGCTACACCTTC.

The chain carries TRBV27 and TRBJ2-1; TRBD2 is a possible D gene (6 bases). The CDR3 runs 15 residues. In germline, CDR1 is MNHEY, CDR2 SMNVEV (reference sequence). Between the trimmed V and J ends, which lost 6 bases and 0 bases, there was a span of 12 bases. CDR3 amino acids: CASSLSGPSYNEQFF. The CDR3, as DNA: TGTGCCAGCAGCCTTAGCGGCCCCTCCTACAATGAGCAGTTCTTC.

This rearrangement joins TRBV7-9 to TRBJ1-1; 9 bases match TRBD1. This CDR3 region has 15 residues. V shed 0 bases and J 5 bases; nucleotides not matched to a gene: 4. Germline loops: CDR1 SEHNR, CDR2 FQNEAQ (reference sequence). The CDR3 protein is CASSLANRGRTEAFF. The CDR3 region has the DNA TGTGCCAGCAGCTTAGCTAACAGGGGGCGGACTGAAGCTTTCTTT.

This chain connects TRBV16 to TRBJ1-1, with a tentative D call TRBD1 (6 bases). The CDR3 consists of 14 residues. The germline V gene has CDR1 KGHSY and CDR2 FQNENV. With 2 bases removed from V and 1 base from J, the gap between germline ends came to 8 bases. This CDR3 is CASSQQGGNTEAFF. CDR3 nucleotides: TGTGCCAGCAGCCAACAAGGGGGGAACACTGAAGCTTTCTTT.

The CDR3 region is CASSYRGLSSYEQYF. The CDR3 DNA follows: TGTGCCAGCAGTTACAGGGGACTAAGCTCCTACGAGCAGTACTTC. This chain uses TRBV6-5 with TRBJ2-7; the match to TRBD2 covers 7 bases. The germline gives CDR1 MNHEY, CDR2 SVGAGI. CDR3 length equals 15 residues. V gave up 2 bases and J gave up 0 bases; unmatched junction bases: 4.

This clone has just a few counts. The rearrangement joins TRBV6-2 or TRBV6-3 to TRBJ1-2; 9 positions match TRBD1. In germline, CDR1 is MNHEY, CDR2 SVGEGT. J was trimmed by 3 bases and V by 5 bases; bases with no gene match: 7. The CDR3 covers 15 residues. Written as DNA, the CDR3 is TGTGCCAGCAGTGATCCGACAGGGGGGTACTATGGCTACACCTTC. Its protein is CASSDPTGGYYGYTF.

The chain employs TRBV19 and TRBJ1-5; the match to TRBD1 covers 11 bases. Germline loops: CDR1 LNHDA, CDR2 SQIVND (reference sequence). The J segment lost 2 bases and the V segment lost 3 bases, leaving 3 bases of the junction unmatched. This CDR3 contains 16 residues. The CDR3 nucleotides read TGTGCCAGTAGTATCCGGACAGGGGGCGGCAATCAGCCCCAGCATTTT. Protein product: CASSIRTGGGNQPQHF.

V and J are TRBV6-2 or TRBV6-3 and TRBJ2-2, with 7 positions matching TRBD1. CDR3 length: 16 residues. CDR1 and CDR2 (germline): MNHEY, SVGEGT. The V gene end was trimmed by 4 bases and the J gene end by 4 bases; junction bases not matched to a gene: 9. CDR3 DNA sequence: TGTGCCAGCAGTTCCGACAGGGATATAAGCACCGGGGAGCTGTTTTTT. This codes for CASSSDRDISTGELFF.